This TCR beta chain derives from a study of blood T cell repertoires in COVID-19 (dated by TCRdb to the early 2020s). A note on the overall study: Collaborator samples came from the United States, Italy and Spain and covered acute and convalescent phases of COVID-19. The material from the prospective study consisted of cDNA or gDNA derived from T cells, B-cell-depleted T cells, or PBMCs. Subjects who had been exposed to COVID-19, were actively infected with it, or had recovered from it provided the deeply sampled blood TCRbeta repertoires that made up the dataset. A freely available public database, intended as a resource for researchers studying the immune response to SARS-CoV-2, is where the repertoires were released. Samples came from the ongoing ImmuneRACE study (first 160 participants) plus 1,254 subjects from 6 global collaborators. Sample metadata almost always included a de-identified subject ID, COVID-19 status, age in years and sex. Where HLA class I and class II types were available, the types were taken from metadata supplied by the sample provider, not from assay-based typing.

The immunoSEQ Assay, a bias-controlled multiplex PCR, was used to amplify TCRbeta CDR3 regions from genomic DNA. The study's processing was this. The number of nucleated cells in each sample was estimated from the amplification of reference gene primers within the assay. To quantify the absolute abundance of each unique TCRbeta CDR3 rearrangement, sequence reads were collapsed and filtered. Productive Simpson clonality was computed per sample as the square root of Simpson's diversity index over productive rearrangements. Not all clones reach the TCRdb copy of this immuneACCESS table, which keeps in-frame sequences only. Checked studies attribute under half of the gap to unresolved V genes and leave the rest unexplained. For V, J and clone size, that table is used; D and trimming come from the DNA. The sample table lists 20,000 to 30,000 clones, 70% to 90% of them with a count of one. Approximately 30% of the sample is held by the ten biggest clonotypes.

One collaborating source in Seattle enrolled patients during active infection and followed them longitudinally through the course of disease. The collaborating institutions used their own protocols to collect whole blood in K2EDTA tubes. For TCRbeta analysis, collaborator samples were shipped as frozen whole blood, as isolated PBMCs, or as DNA extracted from either sample type. Comments on this clone: The target of this receptor is not known. No much larger clone is present one base from it, and per-base qualities are unavailable.

Paper-wide results and their limitations: How much clinical and demographic metadata was included differed by source and by participant, and the metadata was provided uncurated.

The germline V gene sets CDR1 to MGHDK and CDR2 to SYGVNS. The junction shows trimming of 2 bases on V and 5 bases on J, plus 15 bases between the germline ends. Spanning cysteine to phenylalanine, the CDR3 consists of 15 amino acids. The kept DNA is CDR3 alone, 45 bases in frame from the first base. Sequenced sample: peripheral blood. The clonotype originates from a man in his 70s with COVID-19, enrolled during active disease. The chain was built from TRBV25-1 and TRBJ2-5; matching of 5 bases hints at TRBD2 as the D gene. The CDR3 protein: CASSEPRLAGETQYF. The DNA sequence reads TGTGCCAGCAGTGAACCGAGGCTAGCCGGGGAGACCCAGTACTTC.